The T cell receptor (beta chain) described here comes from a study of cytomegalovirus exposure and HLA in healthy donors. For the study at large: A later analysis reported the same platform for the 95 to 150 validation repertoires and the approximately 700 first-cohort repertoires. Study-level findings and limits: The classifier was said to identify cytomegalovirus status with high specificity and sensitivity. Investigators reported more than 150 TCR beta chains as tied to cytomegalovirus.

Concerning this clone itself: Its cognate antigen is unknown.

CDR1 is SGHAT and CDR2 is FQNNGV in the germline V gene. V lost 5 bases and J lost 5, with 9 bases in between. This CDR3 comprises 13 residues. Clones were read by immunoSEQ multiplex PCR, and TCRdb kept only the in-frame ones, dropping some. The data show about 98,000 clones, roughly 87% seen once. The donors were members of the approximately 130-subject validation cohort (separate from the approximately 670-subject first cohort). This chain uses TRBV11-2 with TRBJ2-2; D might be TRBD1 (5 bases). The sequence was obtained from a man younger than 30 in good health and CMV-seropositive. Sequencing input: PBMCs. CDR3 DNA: TGTGCCAGCAGCCTACAGGCTACCGGGGAGCTGTTTTTT. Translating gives CASSLQATGELFF. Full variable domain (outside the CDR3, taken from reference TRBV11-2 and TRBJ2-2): EAGVAQSPRYKIIEKRQSVAFWCNPISGHATLYWYQQILGQGPKLLIQFQNNGVVDDSQLPKDRFSAERLKGVDSTLKIQPAKLEDSAVYLCASSLQATGELFFGEGSRLTVL.